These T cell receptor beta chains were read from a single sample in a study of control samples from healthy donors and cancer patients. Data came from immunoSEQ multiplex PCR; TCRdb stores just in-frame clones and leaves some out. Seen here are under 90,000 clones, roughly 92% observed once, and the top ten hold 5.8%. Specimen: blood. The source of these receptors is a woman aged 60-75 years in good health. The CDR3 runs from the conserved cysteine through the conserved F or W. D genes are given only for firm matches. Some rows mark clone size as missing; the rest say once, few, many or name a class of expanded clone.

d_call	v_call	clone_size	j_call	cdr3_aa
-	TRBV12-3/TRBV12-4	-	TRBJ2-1	CASTKVGIGQFF
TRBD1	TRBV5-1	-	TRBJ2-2	CASNPSTGGTGELFF
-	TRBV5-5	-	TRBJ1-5	CASSPWLNQPQHF
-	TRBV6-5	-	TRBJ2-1	CASSSPPTGPEQFF
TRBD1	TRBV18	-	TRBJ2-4	CASSPGTGLGIQYF
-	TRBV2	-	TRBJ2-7	CASSEEFYEQYF
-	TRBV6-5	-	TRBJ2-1	CASSFPGTFSNEQFF
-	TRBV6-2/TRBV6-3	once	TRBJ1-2	CASSLRDTVSYGYTF
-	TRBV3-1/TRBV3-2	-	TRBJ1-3	CASSLPISGNTIYF
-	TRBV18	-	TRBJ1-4	CASSRSSGANEKLFF
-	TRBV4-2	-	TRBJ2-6	CASSLRNLRGANVLTF
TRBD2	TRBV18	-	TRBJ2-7	CATKTSGLAGPVNEQYF
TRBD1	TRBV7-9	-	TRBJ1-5	CASSLDRDSGRGQPQHF
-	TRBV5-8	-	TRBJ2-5	CASSQPRGTETQYF
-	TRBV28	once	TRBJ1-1	CASTGATEAFF
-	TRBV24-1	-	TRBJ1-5	CATSDLSREFLKDQPQHF
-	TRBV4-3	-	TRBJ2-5	CASSQAGAGRARETQYF
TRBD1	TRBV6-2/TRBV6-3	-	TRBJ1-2	CASSYGADRDYGYTF
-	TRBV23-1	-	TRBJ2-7	CASSLGFNYEQYF
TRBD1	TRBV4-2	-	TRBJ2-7	CASSRTRTGLYEQYF
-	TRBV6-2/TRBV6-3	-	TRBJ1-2	CASSYSRSIYGYTF
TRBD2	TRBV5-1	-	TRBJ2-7	CASSSRSSGRDQYF
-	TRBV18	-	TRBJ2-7	CASSPPGGSPLHEQYF
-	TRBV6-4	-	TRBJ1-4	CASSESGNNEKLFF
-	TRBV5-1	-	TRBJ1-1	CASSQSGRVNTEAFF
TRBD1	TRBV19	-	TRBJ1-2	CASRKTEGQGYGYTF
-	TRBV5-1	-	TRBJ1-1	CASNGGSTEAFF
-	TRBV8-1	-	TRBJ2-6	CGSNVRPQSRANVLTF